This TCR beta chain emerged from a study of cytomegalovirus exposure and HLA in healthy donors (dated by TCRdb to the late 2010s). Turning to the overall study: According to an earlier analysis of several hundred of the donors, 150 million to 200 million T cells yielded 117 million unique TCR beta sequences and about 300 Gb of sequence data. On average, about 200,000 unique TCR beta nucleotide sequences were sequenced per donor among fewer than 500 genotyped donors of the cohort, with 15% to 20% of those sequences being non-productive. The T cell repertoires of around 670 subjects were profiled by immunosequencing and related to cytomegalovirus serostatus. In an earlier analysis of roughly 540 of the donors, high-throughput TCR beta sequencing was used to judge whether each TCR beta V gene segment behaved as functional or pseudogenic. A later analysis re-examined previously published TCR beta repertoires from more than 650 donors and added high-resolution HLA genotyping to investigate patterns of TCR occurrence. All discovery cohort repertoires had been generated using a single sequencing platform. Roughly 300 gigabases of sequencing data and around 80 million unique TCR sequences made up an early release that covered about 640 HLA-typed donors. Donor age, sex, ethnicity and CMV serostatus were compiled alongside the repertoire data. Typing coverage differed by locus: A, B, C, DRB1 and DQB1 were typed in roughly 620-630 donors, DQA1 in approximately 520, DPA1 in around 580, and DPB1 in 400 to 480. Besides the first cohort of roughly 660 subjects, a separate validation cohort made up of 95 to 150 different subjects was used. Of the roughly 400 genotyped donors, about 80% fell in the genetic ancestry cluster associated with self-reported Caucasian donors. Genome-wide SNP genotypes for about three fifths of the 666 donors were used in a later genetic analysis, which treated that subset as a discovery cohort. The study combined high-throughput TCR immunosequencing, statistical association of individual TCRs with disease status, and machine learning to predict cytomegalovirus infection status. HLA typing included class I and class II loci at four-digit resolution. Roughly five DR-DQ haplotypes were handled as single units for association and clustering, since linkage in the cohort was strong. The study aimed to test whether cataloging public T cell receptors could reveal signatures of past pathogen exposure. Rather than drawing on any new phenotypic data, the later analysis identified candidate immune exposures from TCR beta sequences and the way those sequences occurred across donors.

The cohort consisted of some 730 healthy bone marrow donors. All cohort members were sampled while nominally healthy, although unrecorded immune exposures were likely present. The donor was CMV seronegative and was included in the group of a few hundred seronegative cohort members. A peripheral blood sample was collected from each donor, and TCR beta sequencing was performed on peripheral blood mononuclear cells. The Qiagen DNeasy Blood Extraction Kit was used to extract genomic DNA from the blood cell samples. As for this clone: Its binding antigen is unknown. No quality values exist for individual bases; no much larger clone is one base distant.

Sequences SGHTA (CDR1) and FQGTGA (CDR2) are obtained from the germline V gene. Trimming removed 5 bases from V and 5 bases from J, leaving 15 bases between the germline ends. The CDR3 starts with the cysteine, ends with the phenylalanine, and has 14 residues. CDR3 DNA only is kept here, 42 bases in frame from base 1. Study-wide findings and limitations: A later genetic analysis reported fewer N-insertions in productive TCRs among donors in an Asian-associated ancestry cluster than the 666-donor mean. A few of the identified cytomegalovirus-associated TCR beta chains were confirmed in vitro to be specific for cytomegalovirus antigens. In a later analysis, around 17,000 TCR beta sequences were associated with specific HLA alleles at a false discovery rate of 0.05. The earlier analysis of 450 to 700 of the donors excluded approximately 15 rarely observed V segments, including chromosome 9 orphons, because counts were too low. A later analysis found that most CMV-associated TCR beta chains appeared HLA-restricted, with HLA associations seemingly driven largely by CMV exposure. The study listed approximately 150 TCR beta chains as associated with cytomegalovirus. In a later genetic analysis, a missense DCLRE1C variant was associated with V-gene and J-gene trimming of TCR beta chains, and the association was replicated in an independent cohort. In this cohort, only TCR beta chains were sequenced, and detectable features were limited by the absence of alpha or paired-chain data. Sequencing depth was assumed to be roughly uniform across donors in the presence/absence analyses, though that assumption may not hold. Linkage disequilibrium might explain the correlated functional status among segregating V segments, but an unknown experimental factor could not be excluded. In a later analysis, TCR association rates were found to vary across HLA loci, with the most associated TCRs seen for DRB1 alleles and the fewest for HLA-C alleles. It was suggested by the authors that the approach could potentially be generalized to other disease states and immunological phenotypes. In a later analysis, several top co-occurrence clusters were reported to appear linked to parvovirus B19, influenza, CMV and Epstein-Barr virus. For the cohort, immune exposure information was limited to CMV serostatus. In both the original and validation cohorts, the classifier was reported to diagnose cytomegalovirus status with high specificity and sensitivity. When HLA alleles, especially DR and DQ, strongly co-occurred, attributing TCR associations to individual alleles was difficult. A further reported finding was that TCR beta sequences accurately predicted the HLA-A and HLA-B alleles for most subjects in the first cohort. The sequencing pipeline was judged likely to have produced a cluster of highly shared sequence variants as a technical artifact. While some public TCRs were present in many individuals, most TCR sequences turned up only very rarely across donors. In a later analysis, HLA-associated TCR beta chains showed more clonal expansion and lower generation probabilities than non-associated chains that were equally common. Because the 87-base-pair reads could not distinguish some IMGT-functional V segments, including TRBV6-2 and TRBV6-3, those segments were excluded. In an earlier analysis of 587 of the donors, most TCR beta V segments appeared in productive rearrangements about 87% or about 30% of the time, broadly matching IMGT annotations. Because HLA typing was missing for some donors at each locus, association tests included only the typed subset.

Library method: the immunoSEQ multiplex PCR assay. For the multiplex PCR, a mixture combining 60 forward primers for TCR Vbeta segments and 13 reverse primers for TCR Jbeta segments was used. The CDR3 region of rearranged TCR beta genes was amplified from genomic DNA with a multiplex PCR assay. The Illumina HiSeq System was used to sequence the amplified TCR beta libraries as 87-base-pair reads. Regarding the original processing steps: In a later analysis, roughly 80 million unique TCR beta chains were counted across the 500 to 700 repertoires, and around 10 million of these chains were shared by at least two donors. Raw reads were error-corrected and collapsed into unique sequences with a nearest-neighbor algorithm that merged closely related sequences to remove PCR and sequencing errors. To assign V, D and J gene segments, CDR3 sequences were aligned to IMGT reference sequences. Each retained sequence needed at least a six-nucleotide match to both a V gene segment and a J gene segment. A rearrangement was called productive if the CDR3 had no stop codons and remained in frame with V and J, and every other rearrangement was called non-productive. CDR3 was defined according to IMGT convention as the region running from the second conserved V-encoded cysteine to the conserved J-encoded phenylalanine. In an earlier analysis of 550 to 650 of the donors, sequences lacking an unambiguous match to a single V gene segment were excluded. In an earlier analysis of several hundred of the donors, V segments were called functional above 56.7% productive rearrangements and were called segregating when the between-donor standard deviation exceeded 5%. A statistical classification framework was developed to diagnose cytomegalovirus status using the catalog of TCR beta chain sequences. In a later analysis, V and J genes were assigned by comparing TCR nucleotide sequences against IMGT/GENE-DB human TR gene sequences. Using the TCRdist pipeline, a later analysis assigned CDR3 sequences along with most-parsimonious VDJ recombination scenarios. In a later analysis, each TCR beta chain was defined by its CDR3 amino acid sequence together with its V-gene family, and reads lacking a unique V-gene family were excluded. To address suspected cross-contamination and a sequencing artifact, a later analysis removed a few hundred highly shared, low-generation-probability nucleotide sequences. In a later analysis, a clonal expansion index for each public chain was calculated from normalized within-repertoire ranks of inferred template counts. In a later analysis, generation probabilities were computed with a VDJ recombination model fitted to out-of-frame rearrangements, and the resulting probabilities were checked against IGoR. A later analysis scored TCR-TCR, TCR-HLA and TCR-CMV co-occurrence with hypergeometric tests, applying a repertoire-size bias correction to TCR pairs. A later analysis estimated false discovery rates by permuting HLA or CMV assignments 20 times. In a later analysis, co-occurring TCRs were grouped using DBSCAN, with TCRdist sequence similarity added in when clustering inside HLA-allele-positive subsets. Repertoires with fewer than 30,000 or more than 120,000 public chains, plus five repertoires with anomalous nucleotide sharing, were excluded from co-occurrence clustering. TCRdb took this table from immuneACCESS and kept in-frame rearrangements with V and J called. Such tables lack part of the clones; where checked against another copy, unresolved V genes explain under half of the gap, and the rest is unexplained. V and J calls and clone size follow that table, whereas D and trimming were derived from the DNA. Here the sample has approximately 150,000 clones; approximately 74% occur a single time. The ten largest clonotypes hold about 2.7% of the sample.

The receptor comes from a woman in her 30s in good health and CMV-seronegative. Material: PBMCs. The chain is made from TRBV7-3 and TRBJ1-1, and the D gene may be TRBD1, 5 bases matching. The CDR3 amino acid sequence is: CASSPGGRGTEAFF. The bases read TGTGCCAGCAGCCCCGGGGGTCGGGGGACTGAAGCTTTCTTT.